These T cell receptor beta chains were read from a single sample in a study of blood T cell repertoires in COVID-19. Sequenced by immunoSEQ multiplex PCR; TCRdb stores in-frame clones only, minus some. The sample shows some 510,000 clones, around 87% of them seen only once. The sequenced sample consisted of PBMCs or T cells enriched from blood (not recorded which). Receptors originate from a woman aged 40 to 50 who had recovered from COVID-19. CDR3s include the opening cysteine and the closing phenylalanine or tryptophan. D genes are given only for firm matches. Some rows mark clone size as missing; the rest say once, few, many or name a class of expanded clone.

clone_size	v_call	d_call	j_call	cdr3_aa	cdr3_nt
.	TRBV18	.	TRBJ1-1	CASSPNSDMNTEAFF	TGTGCCAGCTCACCAAATAGCGACATGAACACTGAAGCTTTCTTT
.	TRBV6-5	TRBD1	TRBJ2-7	CASIEGTGSSFEQYF	TGTGCCAGCATCGAAGGGACAGGGTCTTCGTTCGAGCAGTACTTC
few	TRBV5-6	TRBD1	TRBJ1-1	CASSPGQGLSSNTEAFF	TGTGCCAGCAGCCCGGGACAGGGCCTCTCTTCGAACACTGAAGCTTTCTTT
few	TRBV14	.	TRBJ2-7	CASSRASGPYEQYF	TGTGCCAGCAGCCGCGCTTCAGGTCCCTACGAGCAGTACTTC
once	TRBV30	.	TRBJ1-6	CAWSASRAGAGSPLHF	TGTGCCTGGAGTGCATCCCGGGCAGGGGCAGGTTCACCCCTCCACTTT
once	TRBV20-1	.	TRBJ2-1	CSAILHNEQFF	TGCAGTGCTATACTCCACAATGAGCAGTTCTTC
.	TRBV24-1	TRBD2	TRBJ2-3	CATSDPGLAYTDTQYF	TGTGCCACCAGTGATCCGGGACTAGCATACACAGATACGCAGTATTTT
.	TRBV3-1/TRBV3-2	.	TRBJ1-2	CASSQGGRGVYGYTF	TGTGCCAGCAGCCAAGGCGGACGGGGGGTCTATGGCTACACCTTC
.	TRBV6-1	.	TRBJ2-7	CASSEAVQGGEQYF	TGTGCCAGCAGTGAAGCCGTGCAAGGCGGGGAGCAGTACTTC
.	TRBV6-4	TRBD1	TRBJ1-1	CASSPGGIGNTEAFF	TGTGCCAGCAGCCCAGGGGGCATCGGGAACACTGAAGCTTTCTTT
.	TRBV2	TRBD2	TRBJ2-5	CASSEGPSGGETQYF	TGTGCCAGCAGTGAAGGCCCTAGCGGCGGGGAGACCCAGTACTTC
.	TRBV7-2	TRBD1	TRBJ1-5	CASSLAGTGVRQPQHF	TGTGCCAGCAGCTTAGCGGGGACAGGGGTGCGTCAGCCCCAGCATTTT
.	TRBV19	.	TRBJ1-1	CASTRGTMNTEAFF	TGTGCCAGTACCCGGGGTACCATGAACACTGAAGCTTTCTTT
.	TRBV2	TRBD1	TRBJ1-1	CASRGGQAYTEAFF	TGTGCCAGCAGGGGGGGACAGGCGTACACTGAAGCTTTCTTT
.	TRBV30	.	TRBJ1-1	CAWRSAGVNTEAFF	TGTGCCTGGAGATCTGCAGGGGTGAACACTGAAGCTTTCTTT
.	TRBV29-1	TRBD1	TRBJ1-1	CSVKQGVSLGTEAFF	TGCAGCGTGAAACAGGGGGTTTCCCTGGGCACTGAAGCTTTCTTT
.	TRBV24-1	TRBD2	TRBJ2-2	CATSLGLAGSTGELFF	TGTGCCACCAGCCTCGGACTAGCGGGATCCACCGGGGAGCTGTTTTTT
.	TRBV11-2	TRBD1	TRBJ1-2	CASSRDRAAGGYTF	TGTGCCAGCAGCAGAGACAGGGCCGCCGGTGGCTACACCTTC
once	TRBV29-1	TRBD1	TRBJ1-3	CSAGQGGGNTIYF	TGCAGCGCTGGACAGGGAGGGGGTAACACCATATATTTT
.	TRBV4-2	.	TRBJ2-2	CASSIPDKDTGELFF	TGTGCCAGCAGTATTCCGGACAAGGACACCGGGGAGCTGTTTTTT
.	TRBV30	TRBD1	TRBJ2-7	CAWSNPGQIRYEQYF	TGTGCCTGGAGTAACCCGGGACAGATACGCTACGAGCAGTACTTC
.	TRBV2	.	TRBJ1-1	CASSDRGLGTEAFF	TGTGCCAGCAGTGACAGGGGCCTCGGCACTGAAGCTTTCTTT
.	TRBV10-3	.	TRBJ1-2	CAISEPRRLFYTF	TGTGCCATCAGTGAGCCGAGGCGGCTTTTCTACACCTTC
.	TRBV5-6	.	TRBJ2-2	CASSYGTGELFF	TGTGCCAGCTCTTACGGCACCGGGGAGCTGTTTTTT
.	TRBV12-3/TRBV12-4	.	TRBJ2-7	CASSSMYEQYF	TGTGCCAGCAGTTCCATGTACGAGCAGTACTTC
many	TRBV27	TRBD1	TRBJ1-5	CASSFSGQGGGQPQHF	TGTGCCAGCAGTTTCTCGGGACAGGGAGGAGGTCAGCCCCAGCATTTT
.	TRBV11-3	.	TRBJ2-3	CASSLTGHRTDTQYF	TGTGCCAGCAGCTTAACAGGCCATCGCACAGATACGCAGTATTTT
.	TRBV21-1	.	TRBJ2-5	CASSKERSVREGTQYF	TGTGCCAGCAGCAAAGAGAGGTCCGTGCGGGAAGGGACCCAGTACTTC
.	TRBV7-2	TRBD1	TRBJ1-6	CASSFGQGNNSPLHF	TGTGCCAGCAGTTTCGGACAGGGAAATAATTCACCCCTCCACTTT
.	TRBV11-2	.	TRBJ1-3	CASSPDFGNTIYF	TGTGCCAGCAGCCCGGACTTCGGAAACACCATATATTTT
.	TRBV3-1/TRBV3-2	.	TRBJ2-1	CASSLTGNEQFF	TGTGCCAGCAGCCTAACGGGAAATGAGCAGTTCTTC
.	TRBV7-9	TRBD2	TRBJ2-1	CASSLVSGRDNEQFF	TGTGCCAGCAGCTTAGTTAGCGGGAGGGATAATGAGCAGTTCTTC
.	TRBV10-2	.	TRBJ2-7	CASSGKGHFFASSYEQYF	TGCGCCAGCAGTGGGAAAGGACATTTTTTCGCGAGCTCCTACGAGCAGTACTTC
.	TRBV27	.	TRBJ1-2	CASSLLAPSRPGGGYTF	TGTGCCAGCAGTTTACTCGCCCCAAGCAGGCCGGGGGGTGGCTACACCTTC
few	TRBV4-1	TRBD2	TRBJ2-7	CASSQSLAGGPTYEQYF	TGCGCCAGCAGCCAATCACTAGCGGGAGGGCCTACCTACGAGCAGTACTTC
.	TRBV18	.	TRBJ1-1	CASSPRAGRNTEAFF	TGTGCCAGCTCACCAAGGGCAGGGCGGAACACTGAAGCTTTCTTT
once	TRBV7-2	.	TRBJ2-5	CASSLEGGAGNQETQYF	TGTGCCAGCAGCTTAGAGGGGGGGGCAGGGAACCAAGAGACCCAGTACTTC
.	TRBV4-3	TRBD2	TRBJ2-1	CASSQPGLAGVEQFF	TGCGCCAGCAGCCAGCCGGGACTAGCGGGAGTGGAGCAGTTCTTC
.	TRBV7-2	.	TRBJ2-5	CASSGESGETQYF	TGTGCCAGCAGCGGAGAATCGGGTGAGACCCAGTACTTC
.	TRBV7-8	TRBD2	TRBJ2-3	CASSIWTSGSSADTQYF	TGTGCCAGCAGCATTTGGACTAGCGGGAGTTCAGCAGATACGCAGTATTTT
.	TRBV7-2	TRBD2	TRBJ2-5	CASSLAGTSGQETQYF	TGTGCCAGCAGCCTCGCCGGGACTAGCGGTCAAGAGACCCAGTACTTC
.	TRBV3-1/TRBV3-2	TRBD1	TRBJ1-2	CASSIGQEPNYGYTF	TGTGCCAGCAGCATAGGACAGGAGCCTAACTATGGCTACACCTTC
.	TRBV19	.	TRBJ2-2	CASIKGANTGELFF	TGTGCCAGTATTAAGGGGGCGAACACCGGGGAGCTGTTTTTT
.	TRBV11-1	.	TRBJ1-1	CASSLKGGKWGTEAFF	TGTGCCAGCAGCCTTAAAGGCGGGAAGTGGGGGACTGAAGCTTTCTTT
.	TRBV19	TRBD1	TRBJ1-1	CASSPFTDRGEAFF	TGTGCCAGTAGTCCCTTCACTGACAGGGGTGAAGCTTTCTTT
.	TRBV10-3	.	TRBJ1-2	CAISESPENYGYTF	TGTGCCATCAGTGAGAGTCCCGAGAACTATGGCTACACCTTC
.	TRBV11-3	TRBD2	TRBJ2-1	CASSFLAGVYNEQFF	TGTGCCAGCAGCTTTTTAGCGGGAGTATACAATGAGCAGTTCTTC
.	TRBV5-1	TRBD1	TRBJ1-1	CASSLSPQGTNTEAFF	TGCGCCAGCAGCTTAAGTCCACAGGGGACGAACACTGAAGCTTTCTTT
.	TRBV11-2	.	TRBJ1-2	CASSLTRGSGYTF	TGTGCCAGCAGCCTAACTAGAGGGTCCGGCTACACCTTC
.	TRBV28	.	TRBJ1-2	CASSLSGSGYTF	TGTGCCAGCAGTTTATCGGGGAGCGGCTACACCTTC
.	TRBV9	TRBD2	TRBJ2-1	CASSEDSGSNDNEQFF	TGTGCCAGCAGTGAGGATAGCGGGAGTAACGACAATGAGCAGTTCTTC
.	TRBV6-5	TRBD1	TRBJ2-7	CASSTRTGSYEQYF	TGTGCCAGCAGCACTAGGACAGGGTCCTACGAGCAGTACTTC
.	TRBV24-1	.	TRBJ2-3	CATSDRTYTDTQYF	TGTGCCACCAGTGACCGCACCTACACAGATACGCAGTATTTT
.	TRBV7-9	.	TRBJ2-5	CASSMGAGLETQYF	TGTGCCAGCAGTATGGGGGCAGGGTTGGAGACCCAGTACTTC
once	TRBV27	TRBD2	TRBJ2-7	CASSSNSPSGSFLEQYF	TGTGCCAGCAGTTCGAACTCTCCTAGCGGGAGTTTTCTCGAGCAGTACTTC
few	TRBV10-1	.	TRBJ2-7	CASNGTTYEQYF	TGCGCCAGCAATGGCACCACCTACGAGCAGTACTTC
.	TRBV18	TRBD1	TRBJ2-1	CASSPDRDQVDEQFF	TGTGCCAGCTCACCGGACAGGGATCAAGTGGATGAGCAGTTCTTC
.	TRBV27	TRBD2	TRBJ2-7	CASSWRLAGPYEQYF	TGTGCCAGCAGTTGGCGCCTAGCGGGACCCTACGAGCAGTACTTC
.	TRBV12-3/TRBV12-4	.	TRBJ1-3	CASRPGAGNTIYF	TGTGCCAGCAGGCCGGGGGCTGGAAACACCATATATTTT